Given below is one T cell receptor beta chain in context. The entry originates in a study of HIV-infected patients and healthy controls. V lost 0 bases, J lost 1 base, and 11 bases stayed unmatched. Germline assignment: CDR1 MNHEY and CDR2 SVGEGT. CDR3 length equals 18 residues. The repertoire came from unfractionated whole blood and reflected all unsorted peripheral T cells. Alpha and beta constant-region primers primed reverse transcription of 400 to 500 ng RNA. Using multiplexing indices, alpha and beta chain libraries were generated apart by chain-specific third strand synthesis. One entry per CDR3 protein results from TCRdb running MiXCR on the 5' RACE reads. This table has around 15,000 distinct CDR3 sequences, 5.5% to 8% appearing once.

The chain recombines TRBV6-2 or TRBV6-3 with TRBJ1-1, with TRBD1 identical over 7 bases. The sample comprised blood. The receptor was isolated from an adult in good health. The CDR3 nucleotides read TGTGCCAGCAGTTACTCTCTTGCCGGGGACAGAAGGAACACTGAAGCTTTCTTT. Its translation: CASSYSLAGDRRNTEAFF.